Listed below are T cell receptor beta chains from one sample, sequenced in a study of blood T cell repertoires in COVID-19. This table comes from immunoSEQ multiplex PCR, and its TCRdb copy is limited to in-frame clones, with some not included. The sample holds 150,000 or so clones; roughly 90% are singletons and the top ten take roughly 4%. The sequenced sample consisted of PBMCs or T cells enriched from blood (not recorded which). The receptors originated from a middle-aged woman who had been exposed to COVID-19. CDR3s include the opening cysteine and the closing phenylalanine or tryptophan.

V gene,J gene,CDR3 protein
TRBV14,TRBJ2-3,CASSQVRLAGFGDTQYF
TRBV29-1,TRBJ1-2,CSALGLDGYTF
TRBV6-6,TRBJ1-1,CASSYVDRGNTEAFF
TRBV6-5,TRBJ2-7,CASTEGDADKQYF
TRBV5-1,TRBJ2-3,CASSFAGGVADTQYF
TRBV6-2/TRBV6-3,TRBJ1-4,CASGRGGSGNEKLFF
TRBV19,TRBJ2-7,CASSISARGHEQYF
TRBV2,TRBJ1-6,CASSAGQGRGTLHF
TRBV6-5,TRBJ1-6,CASRISGTQGSPLHF
TRBV23-1,TRBJ2-5,CASSQSLGGPYQETQYF
TRBV11-2,TRBJ2-6,CASSLSPIQGAGANVLTF
TRBV28,TRBJ1-2,CASSPRPGVYGYTF
TRBV3-1/TRBV3-2,TRBJ1-1,CASSHGMTGGGTEAFF
TRBV19,TRBJ2-1,CASSIEVTSGRRNEQFF
TRBV27,TRBJ1-1,CASSSEAALNTEAFF
TRBV4-2,TRBJ1-1,CASSIWGTGPGRAEAFF
TRBV7-7,TRBJ2-5,CASSLGGGYQETQYF
TRBV5-6,TRBJ2-7,CASNGRAYEQYF
TRBV6-5,TRBJ2-7,CASMAGPHDSEQYF
TRBV5-1,TRBJ2-3,CASSLKQGGTDTQYF
TRBV4-1,TRBJ2-7,CASGEAGNYEQYF
TRBV3-1/TRBV3-2,TRBJ1-2,CASSQDGGQGAHGYTF
TRBV5-1,TRBJ2-3,CASSFPGTSGGVTDTQYF
TRBV4-1,TRBJ1-6,CASSQELTGGNSPLHF
TRBV3-1/TRBV3-2,TRBJ2-7,CASSLPGGEQYF
TRBV9,TRBJ2-1,CASSVAWRRNEQFF
TRBV29-1,TRBJ2-7,CSVDRDGSYEQYF
TRBV10-3,TRBJ1-1,CAISERTGGGTEAFF
TRBV27,TRBJ1-2,CASREDRYGYTF
TRBV29-1,TRBJ2-1,CSVERGTGGHEQFF
TRBV3-1/TRBV3-2,TRBJ1-2,CASSQRAGAVLNYGYTF
TRBV4-1,TRBJ2-5,CASSQVSGKQELGTQYF
TRBV19,TRBJ2-6,CASRTTDRGGSGANVLTF
TRBV7-9,TRBJ2-5,CASSSSGQETQYF
TRBV7-9,TRBJ2-7,CASSSGTSFYEQYF
TRBV4-1,TRBJ1-5,CASSQDGGYQPQHF
TRBV5-8,TRBJ1-4,CASRPREGEKLFF